These T cell receptor beta chains were read from a single sample in a study of blood T cell repertoires in COVID-19. Clones were sequenced by immunoSEQ multiplex PCR, and TCRdb holds only the in-frame ones, with some missing. The sample consists of 150,000 to 200,000 clones, 84% of them appearing once. The specimen sequenced was peripheral blood. These receptors were collected from a woman between 65 and 79 years old with COVID-19, enrolled during active disease. Each CDR3 is given with its conserved first and last residue. Fields, in order: J gene, V gene, D gene, CDR3 protein. A D gene is named only where the DNA matches it firmly.

j_gene: TRBJ1-5
v_gene: TRBV19
d_gene: .
CDR3aa: CASNWGGRSIRSPQHF

j_gene: TRBJ1-5
v_gene: TRBV28
d_gene: TRBD1
CDR3aa: CASSLGQGARNNQPQHF

j_gene: TRBJ2-1
v_gene: TRBV7-8
d_gene: .
CDR3aa: CASSLLRDFFYNEQFF

j_gene: TRBJ2-1
v_gene: TRBV6-5
d_gene: .
CDR3aa: CATSSSYNEQFF

j_gene: TRBJ2-3
v_gene: TRBV21-1
d_gene: .
CDR3aa: CASSKMSGAVSTDTQYF

j_gene: TRBJ2-5
v_gene: TRBV27
d_gene: TRBD2
CDR3aa: CASRTGLAFMETQYF

j_gene: TRBJ2-2
v_gene: TRBV6-5
d_gene: .
CDR3aa: CASSVTGLGELFF

j_gene: TRBJ2-2
v_gene: TRBV4-1
d_gene: TRBD2
CDR3aa: CASSQWEVNSGRPGELFF

j_gene: TRBJ2-1
v_gene: TRBV7-3
d_gene: TRBD2
CDR3aa: CASSILAGGNNEQFF

j_gene: TRBJ1-5
v_gene: TRBV19
d_gene: .
CDR3aa: CASSIQVGQNQPQHF

j_gene: TRBJ1-4
v_gene: TRBV18
d_gene: .
CDR3aa: CASSPEQGINEKLFF

j_gene: TRBJ2-7
v_gene: TRBV20-1
d_gene: .
CDR3aa: CSASRTAGVDEQYF

j_gene: TRBJ2-6
v_gene: TRBV7-3
d_gene: .
CDR3aa: CASSLLALSGANVLTF